What follows is one T cell receptor beta chain and its context. No cognate antigen has been identified for it. The record has no base qualities; no much larger clone is one base away. The sample is drawn from a study of blood T cell repertoires in COVID-19 (dated by TCRdb to 2020 to 2021). A note on the overall study: Samples from collaborators originated in the United States, Italy and Spain and spanned both the acute and convalescent phases of COVID-19. Where HLA class I and class II types were available, the types were taken from metadata supplied by the sample provider, not from assay-based typing. The prospective study material was composed of cDNA or gDNA derived from T cells, B-cell-depleted T cells, or PBMCs. The samples were drawn from the first 160 participants of the ongoing ImmuneRACE study and from some 1,300 subjects provided by 6 global collaborators. Subjects who had been exposed to COVID-19, were actively infected with it, or had recovered from it provided the deeply sampled blood TCRbeta repertoires that made up the dataset. The repertoires were released in a freely available public database meant as a resource for research on the immune response to SARS-CoV-2. Sample metadata almost always included a de-identified subject ID, COVID-19 status, age in years and sex. What the work shows at the level of the full study, not this receptor alone: How much clinical and demographic metadata was included differed by source and by participant, and the metadata was provided uncurated.

V is cut back by 3 bases and J by 5 bases, with 8 bases in the junction unmatched. Reading the germline V gene gives CDR1 SGHTA and CDR2 FQGTGA. CDR3 length: 15 amino acids, cysteine to phenylalanine. Only the CDR3 part of the read is kept: 45 bases, read in frame from the first base. TCRbeta CDR3 regions were amplified from genomic DNA by means of the immunoSEQ Assay, a bias-controlled multiplex PCR. Regarding the original processing steps: The number of nucleated cells in each sample was estimated by amplification of reference gene primers within the assay. To quantify the absolute abundance of each unique TCRbeta CDR3 rearrangement, sequence reads were collapsed and filtered. For each sample, productive Simpson clonality was calculated as the square root of Simpson's diversity index over productive rearrangements. Held by TCRdb, this immuneACCESS table contains in-frame sequences only and omits some clones. Under half of the omission traces to an unresolved V gene where checked; the cause of the rest is unknown. V, J and clone size derive from that table, while D and trimming were established from the DNA sequence. This sample comprises 200,000 to 300,000 clones, around 89% of them detected only once. Around 4% of the sample lies in the top ten.

Participants in the prospective study were aged 18 to 89 years, lived in 20 to 25 United States geographic areas, and enrolled through a virtual design. In the prospective study, participants were assigned to cohorts based on the clinical history participants reported in a screening survey and a study questionnaire. Recovered participants in ImmuneRACE Cohort 3 were defined by two consecutive negative NP/OP PCR tests, clearance by a healthcare professional, or resolution of symptoms. Each participant in the prospective study had whole blood, serum and a nasopharyngeal or oropharyngeal swab collected by mobile phlebotomists. Over a roughly 2-month period, participants in the prospective study had the option of providing additional blood draws and questionnaires. Before DNA extraction, prospective study blood samples were shipped either frozen or at room temperature.

Recombination linked TRBV7-3 to TRBJ2-5; 8 of the junction bases match TRBD2. The source of this sequence is a woman in her twenties or thirties who had recovered from COVID-19. Sequencing input: PBMCs or T cells enriched from blood (not recorded which). The CDR3 has the sequence CASSFRAGVVETQYF. The nucleotides are TGTGCCAGCAGCTTTAGAGCGGGAGTAGTGGAGACCCAGTACTTC.